The 25 T cell receptor beta chains given below trace back to one sample, sequenced in a study of blood T cell repertoires in COVID-19. Sequenced by immunoSEQ multiplex PCR; TCRdb stores in-frame clones only, minus some. Of 150,000 or so clones detected, approximately 83% appear once; the ten largest clones hold more than 3.5%. What was sequenced was peripheral blood. These receptors originate from a woman in her sixties or seventies with acute or convalescent COVID-19.

The chain is built from TRBV3-1 (or the pseudogene TRBV3-2) and TRBJ1-1; weak D call: TRBD1 (5 bases). Trimming removed 1 base at V and 6 bases at J, with 12 bases between. The CDR3 extends over 14 amino acids. Germline loops: CDR1 LGHDT, CDR2 YNNKEL (reference sequence). The CDR3 is CASSQVWGESEAFF. CDR3 coding DNA: TGTGCCAGCAGCCAAGTCTGGGGGGAGTCTGAAGCTTTCTTT.

The chain links TRBV7-2 to TRBJ1-2; 7 bases agree with TRBD1. Trimming cost V 5 bases and J 3 bases; bases outside gene matches: 9. In germline, CDR1 is SGHTA, CDR2 FQGNSA. The CDR3 is made up of 15 amino acids. The DNA for the CDR3 is TGTGCCAGCAGCCCGATGGGGCAGGGGGACTATGGCTACACCTTC. Its translation is CASSPMGQGDYGYTF.

The chain uses TRBV24-1 and TRBJ2-1, with 9 bases aligning to TRBD2. V gave up 1 base and J gave up 9 bases; unmatched junction bases: 12. The germline gives CDR1 KGHDR, CDR2 SFDVKD. The CDR3 contains 17 residues. The CDR3 DNA follows: TGTGCCACCAGTGATTTTGGCGGGAGGGCCCGGGTGGGTGAGCAGTTCTTC. This codes for CATSDFGGRARVGEQFF.

V and J are TRBV4-3 and TRBJ2-7, with 8 nucleotides matching TRBD1. Unmatched junction bases numbered 0, after V lost 0 bases and J lost 5 bases. This CDR3 has 13 amino acids. Per the germline V gene, CDR1 is LGHNA and CDR2 is YSLEER. The CDR3 DNA is TGCGCCAGCAGCCAAGACAGGGGGCACGAGCAGTACTTC. It codes for CASSQDRGHEQYF.

The chain has TRBV28 and TRBJ2-7, with D perhaps TRBD1 (5 bases). The CDR3 is 14 residues long. V was shortened by 4 bases and J by 0 bases, with 10 bases between the two germline ends. Germline loops: CDR1 MDHEN, CDR2 SYDVKM. The CDR3 region has the DNA TGTGCCAGCAGTTCAACAGGTCGCTCCTACGAGCAGTACTTC. It is translated as CASSSTGRSYEQYF.

This rearrangement joins TRBV3-1 (or the pseudogene TRBV3-2) to TRBJ2-6, with 7 positions matching TRBD1. V was pared by 4 bases and J by 3 bases, with 6 bases of the junction left unmatched. Germline CDR1 LGHDT, CDR2 YNNKEL (reference sequence). There are 16 residues in the CDR3. Written as DNA, the CDR3 is TGTGCCAGCAGCCCATATACAGGGGATGGGGCCAACGTCCTGACTTTC. Amino acid sequence: CASSPYTGDGANVLTF.

The chain is built from TRBV5-4 and TRBJ2-2, with D possibly being TRBD2 (6 bases). Germline V gene lookup returns CDR1 SGHNT and CDR2 YYREEE (reference sequence). This CDR3 is built from 16 residues. V gave up 0 bases and J gave up 5 bases, with 14 bases separating them. The chain's CDR3 is CASSLEGRAGTGELFF. CDR3 sequence (DNA): TGTGCCAGCAGCTTGGAGGGAAGGGCGGGAACCGGGGAGCTGTTTTTT.

This rearrangement joins TRBV6-5 to TRBJ2-2; 7 nucleotides agree with TRBD2. The CDR3 totals 13 residues. The V gene's germline CDR1 is MNHEY and CDR2 SVGAGI. V gave up 8 bases and J gave up 8 bases; unmatched junction bases: 8. The DNA of the CDR3 is TGTGCCAGCGAGGGCACACTAGCGGGGGAGCTGTTTTTT. As protein: CASEGTLAGELFF.

The rearrangement uses TRBV11-2 and TRBJ2-7; possibly TRBD1 for D (5 bases). Germline CDR1 and CDR2: SGHAT and FQNNGV. The CDR3 is made up of 15 amino acids. Between the trimmed V and J ends, which lost 5 bases and 4 bases, there was a span of 18 bases. The CDR3 region has the DNA TGTGCCAGCAGCCCCACCGTGGGGCCGGGTTACGAGCAGTACTTC. It codes for CASSPTVGPGYEQYF.

The V and J genes are TRBV19 and TRBJ1-2; D remains unclear. Per germline, CDR1 LNHDA and CDR2 SQIVND (reference sequence). The CDR3 contains 16 residues. V was trimmed by 8 bases and J by 2 bases, leaving 21 bases between them. CDR3 sequence (DNA): TGTGCCAGTTTTTCCCCCATGTCGGGTTGGAACTATGGCTACACCTTC. It yields the protein CASFSPMSGWNYGYTF.

The chain has TRBV3-1 (or the pseudogene TRBV3-2) and TRBJ1-1, with a weak D call TRBD1 (6 bases). Between the trimmed V and J ends, which lost 5 bases and 4 bases, there was a span of 14 bases. Germline CDR1 reads LGHDT; CDR2 reads YNNKEL (reference sequence). The CDR3 runs 14 residues. Here the CDR3 reads CASSLKGVGTEAFF. The CDR3 coding sequence is TGTGCCAGCAGCTTGAAGGGGGTAGGCACTGAAGCTTTCTTT.

The rearrangement links TRBV5-1 to TRBJ1-6, with 8 bases identical to TRBD1. In germline, CDR1 is SGHRS, CDR2 YFSETQ. CDR3 length equals 14 residues. V gave up 4 bases and J gave up 7 bases; unmatched junction bases: 4. Here the CDR3 reads CASSQDRVNSPLHF. Written as DNA, the CDR3 is TGCGCCAGCAGCCAGGACAGGGTCAATTCACCCCTCCACTTT.

The J gene is TRBJ2-1, the V gene TRBV28; 11 bases are shared with TRBD1. This CDR3 has 14 residues. Germline CDR1 is MDHEN and CDR2 is SYDVKM. V lost 1 base, J lost 9 bases, and 2 bases stayed unmatched. CDR3 coding DNA: TGTGCCAGCAGTTTATCCGGGACAGGGGGTGAGCAGTTCTTC. This encodes CASSLSGTGGEQFF.

The CDR3 spells CASSPGQGVNSPLHF. CDR3 nucleotides: TGTGCCAGCAGCCCGGGACAGGGGGTTAATTCACCCCTCCACTTT. This chain joins TRBV7-9 and TRBJ1-6; TRBD1 matches at 11 bases. CDR1 and CDR2 from the germline V gene are SEHNR and FQNEAQ (reference sequence). The CDR3 is 15 residues long. The V segment lost 5 bases and the J segment 6 bases; nucleotides outside the gene matches: 3.

This clone was detected only a few times. This chain joins TRBV19 and TRBJ2-7; 11 nucleotides line up with TRBD2. The germline V gene has CDR1 LNHDA and CDR2 SQIVND (reference sequence). V gave up 5 bases and J gave up 3 bases; unmatched junction bases: 3. CDR3 length: 14 residues. CDR3 loop: CASSQTSGNYEQYF. CDR3 bases: TGTGCCAGTAGTCAGACTAGCGGGAACTACGAGCAGTACTTC.

The V gene is TRBV28, the J gene TRBJ2-1; 8 bases fit TRBD2. Germline V CDR1 and CDR2: MDHEN, SYDVKM. Unmatched junction bases numbered 5, after V lost 8 bases and J lost 5 bases. CDR3 size: 13 residues. CDR3 sequence: CASSAGADNEQFF. The CDR3 bases are TGTGCCAGCTCAGCGGGAGCCGACAATGAGCAGTTCTTC. Looking up the rest from reference TRBV28 and TRBJ2-1 gives the full variable domain: DVKVTQSSRYLVKRTGEKVFLECVQDMDHENMFWYRQDPGLGLRLIYFSYDVKMKEKGDIPEGYSVSREKKERFSLILESASTNQTSMYLCASSAGADNEQFFGPGTRLTVL.

V gene TRBV5-8 combines with J gene TRBJ2-1; 7 bases match TRBD2. This CDR3 region has 15 residues. With V trimmed by 5 bases and J by 0 bases, 5 bases remained unmatched. Germline lookup yields CDR1 SGHTS and CDR2 YDEGEE. CDR3 DNA: TGTGCCAGCAGGCAGAGGGACTACTCCTACAATGAGCAGTTCTTC. This sequence encodes CASRQRDYSYNEQFF. Full variable domain (remainder filled in from reference TRBV5-8 and TRBJ2-1): EAGVTQSPTHLIKTRGQQATLRCSPISGHTSVYWYQQALGLGLQFLLWYDEGEERNRGNFPPRFSGRQFPNYSSELNVNALELEDSALYLCASRQRDYSYNEQFFGPGTRLTVL.

CDR3 residues: CASSSRVQETQYF. Written as DNA, the CDR3 is TGTGCCAGCAGCTCCCGGGTGCAAGAGACCCAGTACTTC. The chain has TRBV7-9 and TRBJ2-5; D is ambiguous. Germline CDR1 SEHNR, CDR2 FQNEAQ (reference sequence). The CDR3 length is 13 residues. With 4 bases removed from V and 2 bases from J, the gap between germline ends came to 8 bases.

The chain couples TRBV4-1 to TRBJ2-1; TRBD2 matches 10 bases. Germline V gene lookup returns CDR1 MGHRA and CDR2 YSYEKL. The CDR3 is made up of 16 amino acids. The J segment lost 8 bases and the V segment lost 4 bases, leaving 11 bases of the junction unmatched. The DNA for the CDR3 is TGCGCCAGCAGCCGGAGCGGTAGCGGGAGGTACGATGAGCAGTTCTTC. This translates into CASSRSGSGRYDEQFF.

The CDR3 spells CASRSTVTYGYTF. Here the CDR3 DNA reads TGTGCCAGCAGATCGACAGTCACCTATGGCTACACCTTC. The chain uses TRBV6-6 and TRBJ1-2, with D perhaps TRBD1 (5 bases). Germline CDR1 reads MNHNY; CDR2 reads SVGAGI (reference sequence). Trimming removed 6 bases at V and 4 bases at J, with 12 bases between. This CDR3 is 13 amino acids long.

The chain has TRBV6-6 and TRBJ2-3; 10 bases align to TRBD1. Germline assignment: CDR1 MNHNY and CDR2 SVGAGI (reference sequence). The V segment lost 2 bases and the J segment 3 bases; nucleotides outside the gene matches: 2. CDR3 length: 15 residues. CDR3 protein: CASSYQGQGTDTQYF. CDR3 sequence (DNA): TGTGCCAGCAGTTACCAGGGACAGGGGACAGATACGCAGTATTTT.

This CDR3 is CASSPGTGGTDTQYF. In nucleotides, the CDR3 is TGTGCCAGCAGCCCCGGGACAGGGGGCACAGATACGCAGTATTTT. The chain is built from TRBV5-4 and TRBJ2-3, with TRBD1 identical over 10 bases. Germline V gene lookup returns CDR1 SGHNT and CDR2 YYREEE (reference sequence). The CDR3 has 15 amino acids. Losses at the gene ends were 4 bases for V and 1 base for J; bases not matched to a gene: 3.

This clone was detected once. The rearrangement links TRBV6-2 or TRBV6-3 to TRBJ2-5, with 9 positions matching TRBD2. With 5 bases clipped from V and 5 bases from J, the junction kept 9 bases outside the gene matches. Per germline, CDR1 MNHEY and CDR2 SVGEGT. This CDR3 contains 15 residues. The CDR3 nucleotides read TGTGCCAGCAGTAGAGGTAGCGGGGGCGCGGAGACCCAGTACTTC. Amino acid sequence: CASSRGSGGAETQYF.

This rearrangement joins TRBV18 to TRBJ2-5; perhaps TRBD2 as D (6 bases). This CDR3 has 14 residues. The germline gives CDR1 KGHSH, CDR2 LQKENI. The germline V and J ends were trimmed by 6 bases and 5 bases, with 16 bases remaining between them. The CDR3, as DNA: TGTGCCAGCTCTCGGAGGGCCTCTCAGGAGACCCAGTACTTC. Protein: CASSRRASQETQYF.

This clone has only a few counts. CDR3: CASSLLPRGSNEKLFF. The CDR3 DNA follows: TGCGCCAGCAGCCTATTACCGAGGGGGTCTAATGAAAAACTGTTTTTT. This chain links TRBV5-1 with TRBJ1-4; perhaps TRBD1 as D (6 bases). CDR3 size: 16 residues. The germline gives CDR1 SGHRS, CDR2 YFSETQ. V was cut by 4 bases and J by 3 bases, with 16 bases left in between.